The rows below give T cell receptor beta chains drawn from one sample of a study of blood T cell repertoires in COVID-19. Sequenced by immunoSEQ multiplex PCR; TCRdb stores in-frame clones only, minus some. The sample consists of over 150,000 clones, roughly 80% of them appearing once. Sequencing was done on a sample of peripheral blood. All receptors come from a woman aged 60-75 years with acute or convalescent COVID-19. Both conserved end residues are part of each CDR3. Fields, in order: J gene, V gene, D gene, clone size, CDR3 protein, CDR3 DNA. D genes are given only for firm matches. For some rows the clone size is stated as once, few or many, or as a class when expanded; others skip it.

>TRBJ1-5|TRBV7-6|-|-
CASSPTGSQGNQPQHF
TGTGCCAGCAGCCCCACAGGGAGTCAAGGCAATCAGCCCCAGCATTTT
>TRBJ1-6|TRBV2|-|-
CATSLQASSYNSPLHF
TGTGCCACCTCCCTACAGGCTAGCTCCTATAATTCACCCCTCCACTTT
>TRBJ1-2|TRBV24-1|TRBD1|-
CATHPGQGMSYFF
TGTGCCACCCACCCGGGACAGGGGATGTCCTACTTCTTC
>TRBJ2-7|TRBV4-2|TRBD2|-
CASSQDTGGSFKQYF
TGTGCCAGCAGCCAAGACACGGGGGGGTCTTTCAAGCAGTACTTC
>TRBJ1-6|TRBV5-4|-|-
CASSLRGGNNSPLHF
TGTGCCAGCAGCCTGAGAGGGGGTAACAATTCACCCCTCCACTTT
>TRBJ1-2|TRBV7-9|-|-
CASSSQGRNGYTF
TGTGCCAGCAGCTCACAGGGAAGGAATGGCTACACCTTC
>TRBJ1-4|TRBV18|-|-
CASSPGQATNEKLFF
TGTGCCAGCTCACCAGGGCAGGCAACTAATGAAAAACTGTTTTTT
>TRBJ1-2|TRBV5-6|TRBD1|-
CASSLAGQTYGYTF
TGTGCCAGCAGCTTGGCGGGACAGACTTATGGCTACACCTTC
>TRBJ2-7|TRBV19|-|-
CASSIAQGYEQYF
TGTGCCAGTAGTATCGCACAGGGCTACGAGCAGTACTTC
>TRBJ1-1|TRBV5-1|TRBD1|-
CASSLEGAPNTEAFF
TGCGCCAGCAGCTTGGAGGGGGCCCCAAACACTGAAGCTTTCTTT
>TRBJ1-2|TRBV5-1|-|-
CASSPVSQNYGYTF
TGCGCCAGCAGCCCCGTTTCACAGAACTATGGCTACACCTTC
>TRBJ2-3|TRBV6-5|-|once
CASSTTWGGTDTQYF
TGTGCCAGCAGCACAACTTGGGGGGGCACAGATACGCAGTATTTT
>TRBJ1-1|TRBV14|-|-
CASSHDMNTEAFF
TGTGCCAGCAGTCATGACATGAACACTGAAGCTTTCTTT
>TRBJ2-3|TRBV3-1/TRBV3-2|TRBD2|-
CASSRGGHTDTQYF
TGTGCCAGCAGCCGGGGAGGGCACACAGATACGCAGTATTTT
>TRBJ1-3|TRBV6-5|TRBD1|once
CASSRDRESGNTIYF
TGTGCCAGCAGTAGGGACAGGGAGTCAGGAAACACCATATATTTT
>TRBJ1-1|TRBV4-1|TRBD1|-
CASSHPGQGNTEAFF
TGCGCCAGCAGCCACCCAGGACAGGGAAACACTGAAGCTTTCTTT
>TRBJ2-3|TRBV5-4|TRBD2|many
CASSTNRGGVDTQYF
TGTGCCAGCAGTACGAATCGGGGGGGCGTGGATACGCAGTATTTT
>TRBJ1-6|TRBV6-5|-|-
CASSYSPGNSPLHF
TGTGCCAGCAGTTACTCTCCCGGGAATTCACCCCTCCACTTT
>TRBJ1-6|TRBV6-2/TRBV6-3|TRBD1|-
CASSYSAGGNSPLHF
TGTGCCAGCAGTTACTCGGCAGGGGGCAATTCACCCCTCCACTTT
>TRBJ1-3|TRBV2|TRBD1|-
CASSDLARGHGNTIYF
TGTGCCAGCAGTGATTTGGCCAGGGGGCATGGAAACACCATATATTTT
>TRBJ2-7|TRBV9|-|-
CASGGAGVAYEQYF
TGTGCCAGCGGGGGCGCCGGGGTAGCCTACGAGCAGTACTTC
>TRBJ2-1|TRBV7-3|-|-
CASSRGWEGHNEQFF
TGTGCCAGCAGCAGGGGGTGGGAGGGACACAATGAGCAGTTCTTC
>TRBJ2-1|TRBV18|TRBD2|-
CASSPPGGSYNEQFF
TGTGCCAGCTCACCTCCGGGGGGGAGTTACAATGAGCAGTTCTTC
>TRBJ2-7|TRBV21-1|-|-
CASSKRGRVKPYEQYF
TGTGCCAGCAGCAAAAGGGGGCGAGTCAAGCCCTACGAGCAGTACTTC